Listed below are T cell receptor beta chains from one sample, sequenced in a study of PD-L1 blockade in urothelial cancer. TCRdb's table, derived via immunoSEQ multiplex PCR, lists solely in-frame clones and lacks some. The sample lists 66,000 or so clones; approximately 91% were seen once. Sequences were derived from PBMCs, sampled around atezolizumab (anti-PD-L1) treatment. These receptors came from a man in his sixties with urothelial cancer. CDR3s include the opening cysteine and the closing phenylalanine or tryptophan. D genes are given only for firm matches. The size entry is marked missing in some rows and otherwise reads once, few, many or a size class.

once | TRBJ1-4 | TRBV5-1 | NA | CASSPYSGGRVNEKLFF | TGCGCCAGCAGCCCGTACTCGGGGGGTAGGGTGAATGAAAAACTGTTTTTT
NA | TRBJ1-4 | TRBV19 | TRBD1 | CARRDRREKLFF | TGTGCCAGACGGGACAGGCGTGAAAAACTGTTTTTT
NA | TRBJ2-3 | TRBV30 | NA | CAWSGTFTDTQYF | TGTGCCTGGAGTGGGACATTCACAGATACGCAGTATTTT
NA | TRBJ2-1 | TRBV7-3 | TRBD2 | CASSLTEGLAGDSSYNEQFF | TGTGCCAGCAGCTTAACCGAAGGACTAGCGGGAGACTCGTCCTACAATGAGCAGTTCTTC
few | TRBJ1-5 | TRBV9 | NA | CASSLGGSNQPQHF | TGTGCCAGCAGCCTGGGGGGAAGCAATCAGCCCCAGCATTTT
once | TRBJ1-5 | TRBV7-9 | NA | CASSLTQGNNQPQHF | TGTGCCAGCAGCTTAACACAGGGTAACAATCAGCCCCAGCATTTT
few | TRBJ1-4 | TRBV6-5 | NA | CASPNRALNEKLFF | TGTGCCAGCCCCAACAGGGCCTTAAATGAAAAACTGTTTTTT
NA | TRBJ1-2 | TRBV18 | TRBD1 | CASSPQADRAGGYTF | TGTGCCAGCTCACCACAAGCGGACAGGGCTGGCGGCTACACCTTC
few | TRBJ2-3 | TRBV6-6 | NA | CASDLGGTQYF | TGTGCCAGTGACTTAGGGGGTACGCAGTATTTT
NA | TRBJ2-7 | TRBV2 | TRBD1 | CASSKEGQGVGEQYF | TGTGCCAGCAGCAAAGAGGGGCAGGGGGTAGGTGAGCAGTACTTC
NA | TRBJ2-7 | TRBV5-4 | TRBD2 | CASSSSGKLLEQYF | TGTGCCAGCAGCTCTAGCGGGAAGTTGCTCGAGCAGTACTTC
few | TRBJ1-2 | TRBV9 | NA | CASSAKDSLSAGYTF | TGTGCCAGCAGCGCGAAGGACAGCCTCTCCGCTGGCTACACCTTC
NA | TRBJ2-3 | TRBV14 | TRBD2 | CASSLSGRRADTQYF | TGTGCCAGCAGCCTTAGCGGGAGGAGGGCAGATACGCAGTATTTT
NA | TRBJ2-3 | TRBV29-1 | NA | CSVARGMGEDTQYF | TGCAGCGTTGCCCGGGGGATGGGAGAAGATACGCAGTATTTT
NA | TRBJ1-2 | TRBV11-3 | NA | CASSFGLGYYGYTF | TGTGCCAGCAGCTTTGGGCTTGGGTACTATGGCTACACCTTC
many | TRBJ1-6 | TRBV5-1 | NA | CASRTEQANSPLHF | TGCGCCAGCAGAACAGAACAGGCTAATTCACCCCTCCACTTT
NA | TRBJ2-1 | TRBV30 | NA | CAWSVPSYRSNEQFF | TGTGCCTGGAGTGTACCCTCCTACCGCTCCAATGAGCAGTTCTTC
NA | TRBJ2-1 | TRBV28 | TRBD1 | CASSFSDRGEQFF | TGTGCCAGCAGCTTCTCGGACAGGGGTGAGCAGTTCTTC
NA | TRBJ1-3 | TRBV11-2 | NA | CASSLWVGKGDSGNTIYF | TGTGCCAGCAGCTTATGGGTCGGGAAGGGTGACTCTGGAAACACCATATATTTT
NA | TRBJ2-2 | TRBV9 | TRBD2 | CASSVGLAGGTNTGELFF | TGTGCCAGCAGCGTAGGTCTAGCGGGAGGTACGAACACCGGGGAGCTGTTTTTT
once | TRBJ1-1 | TRBV5-4 | NA | CASSPPRAGFTEAFF | TGTGCCAGCAGTCCCCCCCGTGCAGGGTTCACTGAAGCTTTCTTT
few | TRBJ1-1 | TRBV30 | NA | CAWSKVRGNKNTEAFF | TGTGCCTGGAGTAAAGTGAGGGGGAATAAGAACACTGAAGCTTTCTTT
NA | TRBJ1-1 | TRBV6-4 | NA | CASSDSSRATEAFF | TGTGCCAGCAGTGACTCGAGCAGGGCCACTGAAGCTTTCTTT
once | TRBJ1-5 | TRBV12-5 | NA | CASGLHGPNQPQHF | TGTGCTAGTGGTTTGCATGGGCCTAATCAGCCCCAGCATTTT